This TCR beta chain was captured in a study of shared clonotypes between healthy human individuals. CDR3 size: 14 residues. Trimming removed 1 base from V and 8 bases from J; junction bases left unmatched: 8. Germline values: CDR1 GTSNPN, CDR2 SVGIG (reference sequence). Donors were Caucasian adults residing in Nashville, Tennessee, USA. CD4+ cells were split into CD45RA+ naive and CD45RA-negative memory subsets. General observations from the study: Rarefaction showed sorted-subset sequencing was incomplete despite large depth.

Libraries were prepared by immunoSEQ multiplex PCR; TCRdb keeps only in-frame clonotypes and omits some of them. Here the sample spans some 1 million clones, about 75% being singletons. This clone has just a few counts. What it binds is unknown. The chain combines TRBV30 with TRBJ1-5; 7 nucleotides agree with TRBD1. The clonotype comes from a man aged 18 to 30 in good health. The sample consisted of memory CD4+ T cells sorted from blood. The subset here: CD45RA-negative fraction. The CDR3 DNA is TGTGCCTGGAGTGCCCCGACAGGGCTCAAGCCCCAGCATTTT. Translating it yields CAWSAPTGLKPQHF.